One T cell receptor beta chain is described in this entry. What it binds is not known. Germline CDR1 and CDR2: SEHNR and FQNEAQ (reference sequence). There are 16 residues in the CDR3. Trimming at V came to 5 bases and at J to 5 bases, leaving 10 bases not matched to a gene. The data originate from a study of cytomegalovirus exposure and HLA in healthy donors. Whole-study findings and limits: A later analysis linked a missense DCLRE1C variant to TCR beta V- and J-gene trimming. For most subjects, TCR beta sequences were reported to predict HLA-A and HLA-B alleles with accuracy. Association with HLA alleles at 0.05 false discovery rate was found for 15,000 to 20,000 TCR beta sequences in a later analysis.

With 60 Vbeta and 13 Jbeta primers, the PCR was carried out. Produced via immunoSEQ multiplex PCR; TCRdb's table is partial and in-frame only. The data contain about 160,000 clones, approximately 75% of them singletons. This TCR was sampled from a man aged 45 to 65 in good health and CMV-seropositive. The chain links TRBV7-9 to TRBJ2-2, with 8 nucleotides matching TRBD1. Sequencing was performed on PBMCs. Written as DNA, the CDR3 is TGTGCCAGCAGCACTCACCAGGGGGCTGGGACCGGGGAGCTGTTTTTT. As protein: CASSTHQGAGTGELFF.